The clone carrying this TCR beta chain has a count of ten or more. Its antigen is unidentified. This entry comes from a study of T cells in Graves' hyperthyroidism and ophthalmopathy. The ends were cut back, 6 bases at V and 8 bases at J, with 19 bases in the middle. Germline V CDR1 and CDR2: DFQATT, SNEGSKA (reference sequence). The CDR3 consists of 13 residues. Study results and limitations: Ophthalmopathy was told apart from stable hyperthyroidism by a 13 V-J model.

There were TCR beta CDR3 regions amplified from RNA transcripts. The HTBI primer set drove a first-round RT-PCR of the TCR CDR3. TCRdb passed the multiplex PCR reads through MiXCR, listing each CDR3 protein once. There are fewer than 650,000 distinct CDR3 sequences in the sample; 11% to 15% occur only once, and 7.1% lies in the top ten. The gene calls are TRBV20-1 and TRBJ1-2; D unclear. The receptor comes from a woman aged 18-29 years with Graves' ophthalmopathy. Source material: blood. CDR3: CSALELRVGGYTF. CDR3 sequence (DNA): TGCAGTGCCCTAGAACTAAGGGTCGGCGGCTACACCTTC.